The rows below give T cell receptor beta chains drawn from one sample of a study of beta chain features in type 1 diabetes. Data came from immunoSEQ multiplex PCR; TCRdb stores just in-frame clones and leaves some out. This table holds a few hundred thousand clones, 16% found once. Sequenced sample: naive CD4+ T cells from blood. These receptors all come from a man between 25 and 39 years old with type 1 diabetes. CDR3s include the opening cysteine and the closing phenylalanine or tryptophan. The order of the fields is J gene, V gene, clone size, D gene, CDR3 DNA, CDR3 protein. The D gene is left open where the match is weak. Rows may omit the clone size; those that give it use once, few, many or a size class.

>TRBJ2-3|TRBV5-4|NA|TRBD2
TGTGCCAGCAGCGTCGGACTAGCGGGAGATGTGGGACGGGATACGCAGTATTTT
CASSVGLAGDVGRDTQYF
>TRBJ2-6|TRBV7-2|NA|NA
TGTGCCAGTAGTCGAGTGACCTCTGGGGCCAACGTCCTGACTTTC
CASSRVTSGANVLTF
>TRBJ2-3|TRBV4-1|NA|NA
TGCGCCAGCAGCCGGGTTGCAGGGTCAGTAGATACGCAGTATTTT
CASSRVAGSVDTQYF
>TRBJ2-4|TRBV19|few|NA
TGTGCCAGTGGAGGGACCCGGTGGGACATTCAGTACTTC
CASGGTRWDIQYF
>TRBJ2-5|TRBV27|few|TRBD2
TGTGCCAGCAGTTCCCCGACTAGCGGTCAAGAGACCCAGTACTTC
CASSSPTSGQETQYF
>TRBJ2-4|TRBV5-1|NA|NA
TGCGCCAGCAGCTTGGAGGGTCCCAAAAACATTCAGTACTTC
CASSLEGPKNIQYF
>TRBJ2-4|TRBV29-1|NA|NA
TGCAGCGTTGCGGTAAGGGGGTCGGACATTCAGTACTTC
CSVAVRGSDIQYF
>TRBJ1-4|TRBV28|NA|NA
TGTGCCACCTCCAGAGGGGACCTGTATGAAAAACTGTTTTTT
CATSRGDLYEKLFF
>TRBJ2-7|TRBV28|NA|NA
TGTGCCAGCAGTCCTGCGGGTCCTTCCACCTACGAGCAGTACTTC
CASSPAGPSTYEQYF
>TRBJ2-5|TRBV9|NA|TRBD1
TGTGCCAGCAGCCCCCGCCTAGGACAGGGGCCTCAAGAGACCCAGTACTTC
CASSPRLGQGPQETQYF
>TRBJ1-1|TRBV7-9|NA|NA
TGTGCCAGCAGCTTACTGGACGGGACAGAAGCTTTCTTT
CASSLLDGTEAFF
>TRBJ2-1|TRBV14|few|TRBD2
TGTGCCAGCAGCGCGCCGGGACTAGGGTTCTTC
CASSAPGLGFF
>TRBJ1-2|TRBV7-9|NA|NA
TGTGCCAGCAGCTTATCAGGGGAGTATGGCTACACCTTC
CASSLSGEYGYTF
>TRBJ2-1|TRBV2|few|TRBD2
TGTGCCAGCAGTGAGGCGGGAGTGACCTACAATGAGCAGTTCTTC
CASSEAGVTYNEQFF
>TRBJ2-4|TRBV23-1|NA|NA
TGCGCCAGCAGTCAATCGGCGGCCTTAGCCAAAAACATTCAGTACTTC
CASSQSAALAKNIQYF
>TRBJ2-1|TRBV4-3|few|NA
TGCGCCAGCAGCCAAGGAGGAGTCCTAGAATCCTACAATGAGCAGTTCTTC
CASSQGGVLESYNEQFF
>TRBJ1-4|TRBV27|NA|NA
TGTGCCAGCAGTTTAAGGACCTACGCAACTAATGAAAAACTGTTTTTT
CASSLRTYATNEKLFF
>TRBJ2-1|TRBV10-3|NA|NA
TGTGCCATCAGTGGGCCCGAACAGGGTAGGAATGAGCAGTTCTTC
CAISGPEQGRNEQFF
>TRBJ2-1|TRBV9|NA|NA
TGTGCCAGCAGCCCGATCGGACAATACAATGAGCAGTTCTTC
CASSPIGQYNEQFF
>TRBJ2-3|TRBV5-1|once|TRBD2
TGCGCCAGCAGCCAGACTAGCGGGAGAAATACGCAGTATTTT
CASSQTSGRNTQYF
>TRBJ2-7|TRBV7-9|few|NA
TGTGCCAGCAGCTTCCCCGGGCTAGGCGAGCAGTACTTC
CASSFPGLGEQYF
>TRBJ2-5|TRBV6-5|few|TRBD2
TGTGCCAGCAGTCCTGGATCTAGCGGGACCCAGTACTTC
CASSPGSSGTQYF
>TRBJ2-2|TRBV28|NA|NA
TGTGCCAGCAGGATACATCTTGAGCTGTTTTTT
CASRIHLELFF
>TRBJ2-1|TRBV10-3|NA|TRBD2
TGTGCCATCAGTGAGCCCCTAGCGGGAGTTGAGCAGTTCTTC
CAISEPLAGVEQFF
>TRBJ1-1|TRBV29-1|few|NA
TGCAGCGTTTCCCACGGGGGGGACGCTGAAGCTTTCTTT
CSVSHGGDAEAFF
>TRBJ2-1|TRBV5-1|NA|TRBD2
TGCGCCAGCAGCTTGGAGGCTAGCGGGATAAATGAGCAGTTCTTC
CASSLEASGINEQFF
>TRBJ1-2|TRBV19|NA|NA
TGTGCCCCAACCTATGGCTACACCTTC
CAPTYGYTF
>TRBJ2-7|TRBV30|few|TRBD2
TGTGCCTGGAGTCGAGGCGGGAGCTCCTACGAGCAGTACTTC
CAWSRGGSSYEQYF
>TRBJ1-1|TRBV29-1|NA|NA
TGCAGCGTCGCTCGGGGACCCAACACTGAAGCTTTCTTT
CSVARGPNTEAFF
>TRBJ1-1|TRBV29-1|few|NA
TGCAGCGTTGAACTGGCCGGGGCCCGGCCTGAAGCTTTCTTT
CSVELAGARPEAFF
>TRBJ2-2|TRBV4-3|NA|NA
TGCGCCAGCAGCCAAGATATTCTAGCATTCACCGGGGAGCTGTTTTTT
CASSQDILAFTGELFF
>TRBJ2-5|TRBV29-1|few|TRBD2
TGCAGCGGCCATATAACTAGCGGGCAAGAGACCCAGTACTTC
CSGHITSGQETQYF
>TRBJ2-1|TRBV29-1|few|TRBD1
TGCAGCGTCTGGAAGGGGTCAGGGGGTAATGAGCAGTTCTTC
CSVWKGSGGNEQFF
>TRBJ2-1|TRBV11-2|few|NA
TGTGCCAGCAGCCCCCGGGGCGTCTCCTACAATGAGCAGTTCTTC
CASSPRGVSYNEQFF
>TRBJ2-1|TRBV9|NA|NA
TGTGCCAGCAGCGTAGGAGGACTCCGAAGTGAGCAGTTCTTC
CASSVGGLRSEQFF
>TRBJ2-7|TRBV7-2|NA|TRBD2
TGTGCCAGCAGCTTGCTACTAGCGGGAGAGGCCTACGAGCAGTACTTC
CASSLLLAGEAYEQYF
>TRBJ2-5|TRBV4-1|NA|TRBD2
TGCGCCAGCAGCCGCAGCACCGGGACTAGTTTCGGGACCCAGTACTTC
CASSRSTGTSFGTQYF
>TRBJ1-1|TRBV18|NA|NA
TGTGCCAGCTCCCCGGGGGGTCAGGACACTGAAGCTTTCTTT
CASSPGGQDTEAFF
>TRBJ2-1|TRBV18|few|TRBD1
TGTGCCAGCTCACCACGGACAGGGGAGAATGAGCAGTTCTTC
CASSPRTGENEQFF
>TRBJ2-7|TRBV5-1|NA|NA
TGCGCCAGCAGCTTGAGTGTGGGATTTACGTCCTACGAGCAGTACTTC
CASSLSVGFTSYEQYF
>TRBJ2-7|TRBV28|few|NA
TGTGCCAGCAGTTCGGCAGGGGTTAGCTCCTACGAGCAGTACTTC
CASSSAGVSSYEQYF
>TRBJ1-2|TRBV9|NA|TRBD1
TGTGCCAGCAGCGCCGGACAGGGGAACTATGGCTACACCTTC
CASSAGQGNYGYTF
>TRBJ2-5|TRBV28|NA|TRBD1
TGTGCCAGTGCCCCAGGGGGCCCGTCAGAGACCCAGTACTTC
CASAPGGPSETQYF
>TRBJ2-3|TRBV5-4|few|NA
TGTGCCAGCAGCCCCGGGGGCGGGGGCACAGATACGCAGTATTTT
CASSPGGGGTDTQYF
>TRBJ2-2|TRBV9|NA|TRBD2
TGTGCCAGCAGCCCTTGGGGGAGGGTCACCGGGGAGCTGTTTTTT
CASSPWGRVTGELFF
>TRBJ1-2|TRBV30|few|NA
TGTGCCTGGGAGAGACAGCCTAGCAGCACCTTC
CAWERQPSSTF
>TRBJ2-1|TRBV25-1|few|NA
TGTGCCAGCAGTCCGGGCGCGGTCCGTGAGCAGTTCTTC
CASSPGAVREQFF
>TRBJ2-3|TRBV5-4|NA|NA
TGTGCCAGCAGCCCAGAATGGGGTCCTGACACAGATACGCAGTATTTT
CASSPEWGPDTDTQYF
>TRBJ2-7|TRBV27|NA|NA
TGTGCCAGCAGTTCCCCCCCGGGGACCATCGGGGAGCAGTACTTC
CASSSPPGTIGEQYF
>TRBJ2-5|TRBV7-2|few|NA
TGTGCCAGCAGCTTAGTTACGGGCTCCCAAGAGACCCAGTACTTC
CASSLVTGSQETQYF
>TRBJ2-2|TRBV29-1|few|NA
TGCAGCGTTATGACCAGCTCCGGGGAGCTGTTTTTT
CSVMTSSGELFF
>TRBJ2-6|TRBV5-1|few|NA
TGCGCCAGCAGCCCCGGACTGACCGTCTCTGGGGCCAACGTCCTGACTTTC
CASSPGLTVSGANVLTF
>TRBJ2-4|TRBV28|NA|NA
TGTGCCAGCAGGGCGGTACAGCTTGCCAAAAACATTCAGTACTTC
CASRAVQLAKNIQYF
>TRBJ2-5|TRBV5-1|NA|NA
TGCGCCAGCAGCTCGACAGGACATCAAGAGACCCAGTACTTC
CASSSTGHQETQYF
>TRBJ1-1|TRBV30|few|NA
TGTGCCTGGTCAAAACAGGGGAACACTGAAGCTTTCTTT
CAWSKQGNTEAFF
>TRBJ2-5|TRBV5-1|NA|NA
TGCGCCAGCAGCCCGGCCGGTGGTCAAGAGACCCAGTACTTC
CASSPAGGQETQYF
>TRBJ2-7|TRBV4-1|few|TRBD1
TGCGCCAGCAGCCCCCTGGACAGGTACGAGCAGTACTTC
CASSPLDRYEQYF